This entry lists 12 T cell receptor beta chains sequenced from one sample in a study of OX40 agonist ivuxolimab in advanced cancers. Sequenced by immunoSEQ multiplex PCR; TCRdb stores in-frame clones only, minus some. The sample shows more than 9,000 clones, roughly 70% of them seen only once. Sequenced here: CD4+ or CD8+ T cells sorted from blood, sampled in a trial of the OX40 agonist ivuxolimab. The receptor set was obtained from an adult with an advanced solid tumor such as melanoma, head and neck, liver or kidney cancer.

The chain joins TRBV7-3 to TRBJ2-3, with 10 bases lining up with TRBD2. The trim removed 4 bases at V and 4 bases at J, leaving 8 bases unmatched. This CDR3 region has 16 residues. Germline V gene lookup returns CDR1 SGHTA and CDR2 FQGTGA. DNA for the CDR3: TGTGCCAGCAGCTCCCAGCGGGAGGGCCAGGCAGATACGCAGTATTTT. It codes for CASSSQREGQADTQYF.

The rearrangement uses TRBV19 and TRBJ1-1, with a possible D match to TRBD1 (5 bases). The length of the CDR3 is 15 residues. V was cut by 7 bases and J by 4 bases, with 19 bases left in between. Germline V gene data show CDR1 as LNHDA and CDR2 as SQIVND (reference sequence). The CDR3 DNA reads as TGTGCCAGTAAAATCGGGACCCTGGACACCACTGAAGCTTTCTTT. It translates to CASKIGTLDTTEAFF.

The V gene is TRBV27, the J gene TRBJ2-7; D is unclear. With 5 bases removed from V and 1 base from J, the gap between germline ends came to 9 bases. The V gene's germline CDR1 is MNHEY and CDR2 SMNVEV (reference sequence). The CDR3 has 13 amino acids. The CDR3 loop reads CASSTAMSYEQYF. CDR3 sequence (DNA): TGTGCCAGCAGTACAGCGATGTCCTACGAGCAGTACTTC.

This clone was detected only once. The chain employs TRBV28 and TRBJ2-7, with no clear D. The CDR3 has 14 amino acids. The V end lost 2 bases, the J end lost 9 bases, and 17 bases lay between the germline ends. Germline V gene lookup returns CDR1 MDHEN and CDR2 SYDVKM. The CDR3 bases are TGTGCCAGCAGTTTAAGTAGGAGATCAGCAGGGCAGTACTTC. It translates to CASSLSRRSAGQYF.

The CDR3 DNA reads as TGTGCCAGCAGCGTAGCGGGACAGGACAATTCACCCCTCCACTTT. This codes for CASSVAGQDNSPLHF. The chain combines TRBV9 with TRBJ1-6; TRBD1 matches 8 bases. The CDR3 sequence is 15 residues long. Germline CDR1 reads SGDLS; CDR2 reads YYNGEE. The trim removed 0 bases at V and 7 bases at J, leaving 3 bases unmatched.

The chain employs TRBV7-6 and TRBJ1-5, with D unresolved. The CDR3 has 15 residues. The germline V and J ends were trimmed by 0 bases and 0 bases, with 6 bases remaining between them. Germline lookup yields CDR1 SGHVS and CDR2 FNYEAQ. The CDR3 loop is CASSLAVNSNQPQHF. CDR3 coding DNA: TGTGCCAGCAGCTTAGCTGTTAATAGCAATCAGCCCCAGCATTTT.

With respect to this clone: No conserved phenylalanine or tryptophan ends this CDR3, so it is likely a read error. Because the CDR3's place on the DNA is in doubt, the DNA is left out and the CDR3 is given as listed by TCRdb. The chain couples TRBV4-1 to TRBJ1-5. Germline V gene data show CDR1 as MGHRA and CDR2 as YSYEKL. The CDR3 is 17 residues long, ends included. The CDR3 protein is CASSQASSWILNQPQPL.

This chain uses TRBV19 with TRBJ1-5; no clear D. This CDR3 contains 14 residues. V was pared by 6 bases and J by 5 bases, with 14 bases between. Germline CDR1 is LNHDA and CDR2 is SQIVND (reference sequence). DNA of the CDR3: TGTGCCAGTAGCTCGGGGTGGTCGCATCAGCCCCAGCATTTT. Its protein product is CASSSGWSHQPQHF.

This clone is medium-sized in the sample. This rearrangement joins TRBV6-6 to TRBJ2-7; the D gene is possibly TRBD2 (5 bases). Germline-derived CDR1 and CDR2 are MNHNY and SVGAGI (reference sequence). Trimming cost V 6 bases and J 5 bases, with 17 bases left between them. CDR3 length: 14 amino acids. DNA of the CDR3: TGTGCCAGCAGCCCCTACCTCGAGGGCGACGAGCAGTACTTC. Its translation: CASSPYLEGDEQYF.

The chain carries TRBV5-3 and TRBJ2-1; D gene uncertain. TRBV5-3 falls under the ORF class, with uncertain function. Trimming removed 4 bases at V and 14 bases at J, with 4 bases between. The CDR3 totals 8 residues. CDR3 loop: CARSREFF. In DNA form, the CDR3 reads TGTGCCAGAAGCCGGGAGTTCTTC.

V usage is TRBV19 and J usage is TRBJ2-7; D unresolved. The germline V gene has CDR1 LNHDA and CDR2 SQIVND (reference sequence). This CDR3 spans 12 amino acids. V was pared by 0 bases and J by 4 bases, with 4 bases between. This CDR3 is CASSIEGYEQYF. For the CDR3, the DNA is TGTGCCAGTAGTATAGAGGGGTACGAGCAGTACTTC. Drawing the rest from reference TRBV19 and TRBJ2-7, the complete variable domain is DGGITQSPKYLFRKEGQNVTLSCEQNLNHDAMYWYRQDPGQGLRLIYYSQIVNDFQKGDIAEGYSVSREKKESFPLTVTSAQKNPTAFYLCASSIEGYEQYFGPGTRLTVT.

V and J are TRBV7-3 and TRBJ2-7, with 11 bases that match TRBD2. The trim removed 5 bases at V and 6 bases at J, leaving 9 bases unmatched. Germline V gives CDR1 SGHTA, CDR2 FQGTGA. The CDR3 consists of 15 residues. For the CDR3, the DNA is TGTGCCAGCAGCGAACTAGCGGGAGATTCGGGCGAGCAGTACTTC. Protein product: CASSELAGDSGEQYF.